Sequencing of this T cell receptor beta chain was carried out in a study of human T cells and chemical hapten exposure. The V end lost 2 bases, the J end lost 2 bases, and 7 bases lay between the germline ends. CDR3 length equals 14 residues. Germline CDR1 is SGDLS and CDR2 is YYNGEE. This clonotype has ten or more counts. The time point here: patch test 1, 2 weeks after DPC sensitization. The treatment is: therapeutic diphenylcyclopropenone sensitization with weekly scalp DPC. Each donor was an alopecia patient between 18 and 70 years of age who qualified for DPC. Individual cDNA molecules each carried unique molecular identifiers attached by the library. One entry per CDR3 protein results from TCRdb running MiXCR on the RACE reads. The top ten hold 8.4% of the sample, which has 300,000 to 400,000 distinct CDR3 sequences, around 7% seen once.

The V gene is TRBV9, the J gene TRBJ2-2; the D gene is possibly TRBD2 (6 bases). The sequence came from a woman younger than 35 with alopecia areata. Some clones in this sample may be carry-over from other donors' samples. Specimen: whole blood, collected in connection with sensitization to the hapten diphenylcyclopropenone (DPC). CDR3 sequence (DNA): TGTGCCAGCAGCGTTAGCGGTAACACCGGGGAGCTGTTTTTT. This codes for CASSVSGNTGELFF.